A selection of T cell receptor beta chains follows, all from one sample in a study of T cells in Graves' hyperthyroidism and ophthalmopathy. Via MiXCR, TCRdb re-called the multiplex PCR reads, giving one row per CDR3 protein. The sample carries around 520,000 distinct CDR3 sequences, roughly 24% recorded once. Sequences were obtained from blood. The receptors derive from a woman younger than 45 with Graves' ophthalmopathy. CDR3s include the opening cysteine and the closing phenylalanine or tryptophan. Fields, in order: J gene, clone size, D gene, V gene, CDR3 protein, CDR3 DNA. A D gene is named only where the DNA matches it firmly. For some rows the clone size is stated as once, few or many, or as a class when expanded; others skip it.

TRBJ1-2 | - | TRBD1 | TRBV12-3/TRBV12-4 | CASSLGQGAGYTF | TGTGCCAGCAGTCTAGGACAGGGGGCTGGCTACACCTTC
TRBJ2-2 | few | TRBD1 | TRBV5-1 | CASSLAAKTGRNTGELFF | TGCGCCAGCAGCTTGGCCGCGAAGACAGGGAGGAACACCGGGGAGCTGTTTTTT
TRBJ1-1 | few | - | TRBV28 | CASKTGAVNTEAFF | TGTGCCAGCAAGACGGGGGCGGTGAACACTGAAGCTTTCTTT
TRBJ1-5 | many | - | TRBV11-1 | CASSNDRGPQHF | TGTGCCAGCAGCAACGATCGGGGGCCCCAGCATTTT
TRBJ1-2 | - | - | TRBV28 | CASSLWAGQGYTF | TGTGCCAGCAGTTTATGGGCAGGCCAAGGCTACACCTTC
TRBJ2-2 | many | TRBD2 | TRBV6-1 | CASSSKRMTSGTLGGELFF | TGTGCCAGCAGTTCGAAGCGCATGACTAGCGGGACCCTTGGCGGGGAGCTGTTTTTT
TRBJ2-6 | many | - | TRBV7-2 | CASSPRGAGANVLTF | TGTGCCAGCAGCCCCCGCGGGGCTGGGGCCAACGTCCTGACTTTC
TRBJ1-1 | few | - | TRBV18 | CASSPSVGVGMNTEAFF | TGTGCCAGCTCACCTTCGGTTGGGGTTGGGATGAACACTGAAGCTTTCTTT
TRBJ2-5 | - | TRBD2 | TRBV7-2 | CAISFNGRAGETQYF | TGTGCCATCAGCTTTAACGGGAGGGCGGGAGAGACCCAGTACTTC
TRBJ1-1 | many | - | TRBV11-3 | CASSQPGQDMAFF | TGTGCCAGCAGCCAGCCTGGGCAGGATATGGCTTTCTTT
TRBJ2-2 | many | - | TRBV6-1 | CASISVEGITGELFF | TGTGCCAGCATCTCCGTGGAGGGGATCACCGGGGAGCTGTTTTTT
TRBJ1-2 | - | - | TRBV7-2 | CASSFVGIYYGYTF | TGTGCCAGCAGCTTCGTGGGCATTTACTATGGCTACACCTTC
TRBJ2-1 | many | - | TRBV12-3/TRBV12-4 | CASSLAGVGLADKQFF | TGTGCCAGCAGTTTAGCGGGGGTCGGCTTAGCGGATAAGCAGTTCTTC
TRBJ2-2 | - | - | TRBV29-1 | CSFPRPNTGELFF | TGCAGCTTCCCCCGGCCGAACACCGGGGAGCTGTTTTTT
TRBJ2-5 | once | TRBD2 | TRBV28 | CASSSSTILRGRRQETQYF | TGTGCCAGCAGCTCCTCTACAATTCTACGCGGGAGGCGGCAAGAGACCCAGTACTTC
TRBJ1-5 | - | TRBD1 | TRBV11-2 | CASSLLTGGSNQPQHF | TGTGCCAGCAGCCTCCTGACAGGGGGCAGCAATCAGCCCCAGCATTTT
TRBJ2-2 | - | TRBD2 | TRBV29-1 | CSVASGKTGELFF | TGCAGCGTTGCAAGCGGGAAGACCGGGGAGCTGTTTTTT
TRBJ1-2 | few | - | TRBV6-1 | CASSPTLGGYTF | TGTGCCAGCAGCCCCACCCTGGGCGGCTACACCTTC
TRBJ2-7 | few | TRBD2 | TRBV19 | CATRGRERYEQYF | TGTGCCACCCGAGGGCGGGAGAGATACGAGCAGTACTTC
TRBJ2-2 | - | - | TRBV12-3/TRBV12-4 | CASSLVGMGTGELFF | TGTGCCAGCAGTTTAGTCGGAATGGGGACCGGGGAGCTGTTTTTT
TRBJ2-4 | many | TRBD1 | TRBV7-2 | CASRDDRGSNIKYF | TGTGCCAGCAGAGACGACAGGGGTAGTAACATTAAGTACTTC
TRBJ1-1 | many | - | TRBV7-8 | CASNPTRLVNTEAFF | TGTGCCAGCAACCCGACCAGGCTAGTGAACACTGAAGCTTTCTTT
TRBJ2-2 | few | - | TRBV5-1 | CASSLAETGELFF | TGCGCCAGCAGCTTGGCCGAAACCGGGGAGCTGTTTTTT
TRBJ1-1 | many | - | TRBV4-3 | CASSQEGGNTEAFF | TGCGCCAGCAGCCAAGAGGGGGGGAACACTGAAGCTTTCTTT
TRBJ2-1 | few | - | TRBV24-1 | CATSERTDYNEQFF | TGTGCCACCAGTGAGAGGACGGACTACAATGAGCAGTTCTTC
TRBJ1-5 | many | - | TRBV6-2/TRBV6-3 | CASSYDSNQPQHF | TGTGCCAGCAGTTACGATAGCAATCAGCCCCAGCATTTT
TRBJ2-4 | many | TRBD1 | TRBV20-1 | CSANRDRGRDIQYF | TGCAGTGCTAACCGGGACAGGGGGCGCGACATTCAGTACTTC
TRBJ1-2 | many | TRBD1 | TRBV11-3 | CASSPEGQGASYGYTF | TGTGCCAGCAGCCCCGAGGGACAGGGGGCTTCCTATGGCTACACCTTC
TRBJ2-2 | - | - | TRBV28 | CASSLSDIGGTGELFF | TGTGCCAGCAGTTTATCGGACATCGGGGGCACCGGGGAGCTGTTTTTT
TRBJ1-1 | - | TRBD1 | TRBV12-3/TRBV12-4 | CASSSGGAENTEAFF | TGTGCCAGTTCTTCAGGGGGCGCGGAGAACACTGAAGCTTTCTTT
TRBJ2-5 | many | TRBD1 | TRBV11-1 | CASSLAGTGGINQETQYF | TGTGCCAGCAGCTTAGCGGGGACAGGGGGTATTAACCAAGAGACCCAGTACTTC
TRBJ1-2 | - | - | TRBV12-3/TRBV12-4 | CASSLEFGSGDYGYTF | TGTGCCAGCAGTTTAGAATTCGGGTCCGGGGACTATGGCTACACCTTC
TRBJ1-5 | many | - | TRBV6-5 | CASSYGREYQPQHF | TGTGCCAGCAGTTACGGCAGGGAGTATCAGCCCCAGCATTTT
TRBJ1-1 | - | TRBD1 | TRBV28 | CASSSADRQNTEAFF | TGTGCCAGCAGCTCCGCGGACAGGCAGAACACTGAAGCTTTCTTT
TRBJ2-5 | many | - | TRBV6-5 | CASSYTRGGGSQETQYF | TGTGCCAGCAGTTATACTAGGGGGGGGGGATCACAAGAGACCCAGTACTTC
TRBJ2-5 | - | - | TRBV11-2 | CATRGGFQETQYF | TGTGCCACGAGGGGTGGGTTTCAAGAGACCCAGTACTTC
TRBJ1-2 | few | - | TRBV24-1 | CATSVGENYGYTF | TGTGCCACCAGTGTTGGGGAAAACTATGGCTACACCTTC
TRBJ2-4 | - | - | TRBV4-1 | CASSQMGTWDIQYF | TGCGCCAGCAGCCAAATGGGGACGTGGGACATTCAGTACTTC
TRBJ2-5 | many | - | TRBV7-2 | CASSLGPDPRGTQYF | TGTGCCAGCAGCTTAGGACCGGACCCAAGGGGGACCCAGTACTTC
TRBJ1-2 | - | - | TRBV10-3 | CAISEGTDYGYTF | TGTGCCATCAGTGAAGGGACGGACTATGGCTACACCTTC
TRBJ2-5 | many | - | TRBV6-2/TRBV6-3 | CASTELGETQYF | TGTGCCAGCACCGAATTGGGGGAGACCCAGTACTTC
TRBJ1-3 | many | - | TRBV28 | CASSFPRDYSGNTIYF | TGTGCCAGCAGTTTCCCCAGGGACTACTCTGGAAACACCATATATTTT
TRBJ2-2 | many | - | TRBV15 | CATSRVSRGNTGELFF | TGTGCCACCAGCAGAGTTTCAAGGGGCAACACCGGGGAGCTGTTTTTT
TRBJ1-3 | many | - | TRBV10-3 | CAITGVSGNTIYF | TGTGCCATCACAGGGGTCTCTGGAAACACCATATATTTT
TRBJ2-7 | few | TRBD1 | TRBV3-1 | CASSQTGTGVSEQYF | TGTGCCAGCAGCCAAACCGGGACAGGCGTCTCCGAGCAGTACTTC
TRBJ2-5 | many | TRBD1 | TRBV7-2 | CASSLVAGGETQYF | TGTGCCAGCAGCTTAGTGGCAGGGGGCGAGACCCAGTACTTC
TRBJ1-1 | - | - | TRBV6-1 | CASSEARQVSEAFF | TGTGCCAGCAGTGAAGCCAGACAGGTTTCCGAAGCTTTCTTT